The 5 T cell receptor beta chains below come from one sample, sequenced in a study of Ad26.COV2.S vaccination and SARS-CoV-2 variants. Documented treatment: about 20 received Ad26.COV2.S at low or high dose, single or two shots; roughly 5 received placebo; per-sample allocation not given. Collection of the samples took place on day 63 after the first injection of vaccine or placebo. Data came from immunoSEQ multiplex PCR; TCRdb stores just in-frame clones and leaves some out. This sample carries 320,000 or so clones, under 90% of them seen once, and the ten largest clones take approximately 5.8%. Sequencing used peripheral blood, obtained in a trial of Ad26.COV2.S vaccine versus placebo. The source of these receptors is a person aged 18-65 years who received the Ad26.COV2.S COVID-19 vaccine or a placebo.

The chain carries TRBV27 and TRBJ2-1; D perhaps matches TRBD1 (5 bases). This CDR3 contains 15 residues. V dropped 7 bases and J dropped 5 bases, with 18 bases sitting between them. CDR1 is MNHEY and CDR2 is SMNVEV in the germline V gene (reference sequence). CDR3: CASKTGSMVDNEQFF. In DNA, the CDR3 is TGTGCCAGCAAAACAGGTTCGATGGTCGACAATGAGCAGTTCTTC.

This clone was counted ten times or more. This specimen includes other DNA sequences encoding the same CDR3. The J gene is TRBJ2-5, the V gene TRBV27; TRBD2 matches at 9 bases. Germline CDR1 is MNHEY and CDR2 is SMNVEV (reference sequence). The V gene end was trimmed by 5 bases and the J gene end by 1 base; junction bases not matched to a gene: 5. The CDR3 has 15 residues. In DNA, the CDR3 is TGTGCCAGCAGTCCCACTAGCGGGCTCCAAGAGACCCAGTACTTC. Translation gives CASSPTSGLQETQYF.

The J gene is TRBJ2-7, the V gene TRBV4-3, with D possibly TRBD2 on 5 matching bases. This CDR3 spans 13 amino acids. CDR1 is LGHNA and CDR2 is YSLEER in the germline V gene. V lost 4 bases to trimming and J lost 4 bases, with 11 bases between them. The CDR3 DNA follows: TGCGCCAGCAGCCCATCCAGGACTTACGAGCAGTACTTC. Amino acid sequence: CASSPSRTYEQYF.

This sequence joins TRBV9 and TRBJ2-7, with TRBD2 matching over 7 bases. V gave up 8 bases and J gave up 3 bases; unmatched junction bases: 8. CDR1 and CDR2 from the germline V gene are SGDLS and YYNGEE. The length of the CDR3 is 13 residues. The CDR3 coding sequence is TGTGCCAGGGGGCTAGCGGAGTTCTACGAGCAGTACGTC. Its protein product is CARGLAEFYEQYV.

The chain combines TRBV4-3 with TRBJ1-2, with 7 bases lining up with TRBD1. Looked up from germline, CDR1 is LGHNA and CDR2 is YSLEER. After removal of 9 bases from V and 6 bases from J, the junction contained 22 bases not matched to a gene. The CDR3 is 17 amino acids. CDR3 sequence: CASNPGVGDRPAHGYTF. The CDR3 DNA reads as TGCGCCAGTAACCCCGGGGTGGGGGACAGACCGGCGCATGGCTACACCTTC.